These 15 T cell receptor beta chains were all obtained from the same sample, sequenced in a study of regulatory T cells in long-lasting Graves disease. The time point is: newly diagnosed GD, antithyroid drugs for less than 3 months. From PBMCs, RNA was extracted and then used to make the TCR library. With iRepertoire HTBI primers and Arm-PCR of CDR3 regions, TCR beta libraries were built. TCRdb fed the multiplex PCR reads into MiXCR, producing one record per CDR3 protein. The table records 410,000 or so distinct CDR3 sequences, 15% of them present only once. Another study also made use of these data, one on T cells in Graves' hyperthyroidism and ophthalmopathy.

This specimen was peripheral blood mononuclear cells (PBMCs), taken at new diagnosis, from a patient treated with antithyroid drugs. Receptors originate from a woman in her 30s with Graves disease.

This clonotype has at least ten counts. The rearrangement links TRBV12-5 to TRBJ2-5, with 11 bases fitting TRBD2. With V trimmed by 6 bases and J by 4 bases, 7 bases remained unmatched. The CDR3 has 15 residues. Germline V CDR1 and CDR2: LGHNT, FRNRAP. In DNA form, the CDR3 reads TGTGCTAGTGGCCCCCCTGGACTAGCGGGAGAGACCCAGTACTTC. It translates to CASGPPGLAGETQYF.

J is TRBJ1-2 and V is TRBV5-4; D unresolved. Trimming pared 4 bases from V and 2 bases from J, leaving 12 bases between. The CDR3 totals 14 residues. Germline assignment: CDR1 SGHNT and CDR2 YYREEE (reference sequence). CDR3 sequence reads: CASSREDGNYGYTF. The CDR3 coding sequence is TGTGCCAGCAGCCGAGAGGACGGCAACTATGGCTACACCTTC.

In its sample, this clonotype was seen many times. This sequence joins TRBV20-1 and TRBJ1-1, with D tentatively TRBD1 (5 bases). The CDR3 contains 11 residues. Germline CDR1 and CDR2: DFQATT and SNEGSKA (reference sequence). The V gene lost 2 bases and the J gene lost 11 bases, with 12 bases spanning the gap. CDR3 DNA: TGCAGTGCTAGACAGGGAAGATGGGCTTTCTTT. As protein: CSARQGRWAFF.

Only a few counts were recorded for this clonotype. The chain couples TRBV7-6 to TRBJ2-1; D remains ambiguous. Germline V gene data show CDR1 as SGHVS and CDR2 as FNYEAQ. CDR3 length: 14 residues. V was trimmed by 5 bases and J by 5 bases, leaving 13 bases between them. The CDR3 is CASSRRYSDNEQFF. CDR3 DNA: TGTGCCAGCAGCCGACGCTACTCTGACAATGAGCAGTTCTTC. Using reference TRBV7-6 and TRBJ2-1 for the parts outside the CDR3, the full variable domain is GAGVSQSPRYKVTKRGQDVALRCDPISGHVSLYWYRQALGQGPEFLTYFNYEAQQDKSGLPNDRFSAERPEGSISTLTIQRTEQRDSAMYRCASSRRYSDNEQFFGPGTRLTVL.

The chain uses TRBV12-3 or TRBV12-4 and TRBJ2-5; unclear D gene. CDR3 length equals 13 residues. Trimming left V 5 bases short and J 3 bases short, with 10 bases between. The CDR3 region has the DNA TGTGCCAGCAGTCCCCTCGGTGAAGAGACCCAGTACTTC. Translated: CASSPLGEETQYF.

Only a few counts were recorded for this clonotype. The V and J genes are TRBV12-3 or TRBV12-4 and TRBJ2-1; D unresolved. The ends were cut back, 3 bases at V and 5 bases at J, with 11 bases in the middle. The CDR3 has 14 amino acids. Written as DNA, the CDR3 is TGTGCCAGCAGTTTGCTTTCCGGCAACAATGAGCAGTTCTTC. Its protein product is CASSLLSGNNEQFF.

At least ten counts were recorded for this clonotype. The rearrangement uses TRBV3-1 and TRBJ2-3, with 8 bases lining up with TRBD2. This CDR3 is built from 20 residues. The V segment lost 0 bases and the J segment 4 bases; nucleotides outside the gene matches: 18. Germline V gene lookup returns CDR1 LGHDT and CDR2 YNNKEL (reference sequence). DNA for the CDR3: TGTGCCAGCAGCCAAGAGATGGCCCTGATGCTAGCGGGTATCGCAGATACGCAGTATTTT. It specifies CASSQEMALMLAGIADTQYF.

This clonotype has a count of ten or more. The chain combines TRBV5-1 with TRBJ2-1, with unresolved D. The germline V gene has CDR1 SGHRS and CDR2 YFSETQ. The CDR3 runs to 17 residues. V was pared by 0 bases and J by 0 bases, with 13 bases between. CDR3 residues: CASSLARGESSYNEQFF. CDR3 nucleotides: TGCGCCAGCAGCTTGGCGCGTGGGGAAAGCTCCTACAATGAGCAGTTCTTC.

The chain recombines TRBV7-6 with TRBJ2-7, with TRBD1 as a possible D gene (6 bases). The CDR3 loop spans 15 amino acids. Trimming removed 5 bases from V and 3 bases from J, with 17 bases in between. Per germline, CDR1 SGHVS and CDR2 FNYEAQ. The CDR3 loop reads CASSPQGAEGYEQYF. CDR3 nucleotide sequence: TGTGCCAGCAGCCCACAGGGTGCGGAAGGCTACGAGCAGTACTTC.

The sample holds many counts of this clonotype. The chain recombines TRBV2 with TRBJ1-2; 10 nucleotides match TRBD1. CDR3 size: 15 residues. Germline V CDR1 and CDR2: SNHLY, FYNNEI. With 10 bases clipped from V and 4 bases from J, the junction kept 12 bases outside the gene matches. CDR3 in amino acids: CANPSAGQGSYGYTF. CDR3 DNA: TGTGCCAACCCCTCGGCGGGACAGGGGAGCTATGGCTACACCTTC.

This clonotype occurred many times. The chain is built from TRBV6-2 or TRBV6-3 and TRBJ2-1; no reliable D call. Trimming removed 6 bases at V and 8 bases at J, with 11 bases between. CDR3 length: 12 amino acids. The germline gives CDR1 MNHEY, CDR2 SVGEGT. CDR3 in amino acids: CASRQRYDEQFF. The CDR3 DNA is TGTGCCAGCAGGCAACGGTACGATGAGCAGTTCTTC.

This clonotype has ten or more counts. The chain links TRBV3-1 to TRBJ2-3; D gene ambiguous. Germline V gives CDR1 LGHDT, CDR2 YNNKEL (reference sequence). The CDR3 consists of 15 residues. V dropped 3 bases and J dropped 2 bases, with 12 bases sitting between them. The CDR3 nucleotides are TGTGCCAGCAGCCAGGCATCGACTCCCACAGATACGCAGTATTTT. Translating it yields CASSQASTPTDTQYF.

This clonotype was picked up many times. This chain links TRBV7-8 with TRBJ2-2; 10 bases fit TRBD2. Germline lookup yields CDR1 SGHVS and CDR2 FQNEAQ. Unmatched junction bases numbered 18, after V lost 5 bases and J lost 6 bases. This CDR3 is built from 19 residues. This chain's CDR3 is CASSVTSGLGAPRAGELFF. The CDR3 nucleotides are TGTGCCAGCAGCGTGACTAGCGGGCTAGGGGCGCCGAGAGCCGGGGAGCTGTTTTTT.

This clonotype was found many times. The V gene is TRBV5-1, the J gene TRBJ1-1; D possibly corresponds to TRBD1 (6 bases). Trimming shortened V by 4 bases and J by 6 bases, and 22 bases separated the two germline ends. The CDR3 is 16 amino acids. CDR1 and CDR2 (germline): SGHRS, YFSETQ. CDR3 region: CASSAGGLVRGAEAFF. The CDR3 coding sequence is TGCGCCAGCAGCGCCGGGGGCCTAGTCAGAGGGGCTGAAGCTTTCTTT.

This clonotype has only a few counts. The chain has TRBV4-1 and TRBJ2-2; 15 nucleotides agree with TRBD2. The CDR3 spans 19 residues. After removal of 7 bases from V and 5 bases from J, the junction contained 14 bases not matched to a gene. Germline V gene data show CDR1 as MGHRA and CDR2 as YSYEKL. For the CDR3, the DNA is TGCGCCAGCACCCACACGGGACTAGCGGGAGGAGTTCGGACCGGGGAGCTGTTTTTT. Its translation: CASTHTGLAGGVRTGELFF.